Below are 16 T cell receptor beta chains sequenced from a single sample in a study of PD-1 blockade in classical Hodgkin lymphoma. All patients relapsed after autologous stem cell transplantation, and brentuximab vedotin exposure varied. TCRdb's table, derived via immunoSEQ multiplex PCR, lists solely in-frame clones and lacks some. The repertoire holds approximately 61,000 clones, 75% to 90% seen once, with 15% in the top ten. This material consisted of peripheral blood mononuclear cells (PBMCs), taken at baseline. Receptor source: a human donor with classical Hodgkin lymphoma.

The chain recombines TRBV5-1 with TRBJ1-2; tentative D call: TRBD1 (6 bases). Trimming removed 4 bases at V and 2 bases at J, with 6 bases between. Germline V lookup: CDR1 SGHRS, CDR2 YFSETQ. The CDR3 spans 12 residues. CDR3 sequence: CASSGQNYGYTF. CDR3 in DNA: TGCGCCAGCAGCGGACAGAACTATGGCTACACCTTC.

The gene calls are TRBV4-1 and TRBJ1-2; weak D call: TRBD1 (6 bases). This CDR3 comprises 16 residues. The germline V gene encodes CDR1 MGHRA and CDR2 YSYEKL. V lost 1 base and J 5 bases, leaving 17 bases between the germline ends. The CDR3 is CASSQVLTGGLYGYTF. CDR3 DNA sequence: TGCGCCAGCAGCCAAGTCTTGACAGGCGGGCTATATGGCTACACCTTC.

In DNA, the CDR3 is TGTGCCTGGAGCCCACCCCAGGGGGCGGTCTACAATGAGCAGTTCTTC. Translation gives CAWSPPQGAVYNEQFF. The chain carries TRBV30 and TRBJ2-1, with 8 bases fitting TRBD1. This CDR3 spans 16 amino acids. Trimming cost V 3 bases and J 3 bases; bases outside gene matches: 10. Per the germline V gene, CDR1 is GTSNPN and CDR2 is SVGIG (reference sequence).

This chain uses TRBV30 with TRBJ2-7; 8 positions agree with TRBD2. Trimming at V came to 1 base and at J to 6 bases, leaving 11 bases not matched to a gene. Germline V CDR1 and CDR2: GTSNPN, SVGIG (reference sequence). The CDR3 loop spans 15 amino acids. The CDR3 nucleotides read TGTGCCTGGAGTGGTACAGCGGGGGAAGTAGGCGAGCAGTACTTC. Translated, it gives CAWSGTAGEVGEQYF.

The chain recombines TRBV9 with TRBJ2-5; 10 bases agree with TRBD2. V shed 0 bases, J shed 5 bases, and the junction held 4 bases outside the gene matches. The CDR3 spans 15 residues. Germline CDR1 reads SGDLS; CDR2 reads YYNGEE. The DNA of the CDR3 is TGTGCCAGCAGCGTAGGGCTAGCGGGGGCCGAGACCCAGTACTTC. Translating it yields CASSVGLAGAETQYF.

The chain joins TRBV5-1 to TRBJ1-1, with D tentatively TRBD1 (5 bases). The CDR3 extends over 13 amino acids. The germline V and J ends were trimmed by 5 bases and 3 bases, with 11 bases remaining between them. Germline CDR1 SGHRS, CDR2 YFSETQ. The DNA of the CDR3 is TGCGCCAGCAGTGAGAGGGGCGACACTGAAGCTTTCTTT. Translated, it gives CASSERGDTEAFF.

V usage is TRBV30 and J usage is TRBJ1-6, with D possibly matching TRBD1 (5 bases). Germline loops: CDR1 GTSNPN, CDR2 SVGIG (reference sequence). The ends were cut back, 5 bases at V and 5 bases at J, with 13 bases in the middle. The CDR3 runs to 14 residues. The CDR3 reads CAWVGQSNNSPLHF. The CDR3 DNA follows: TGTGCCTGGGTCGGACAATCGAATAATTCACCCCTCCACTTT.

The chain uses TRBV7-2 and TRBJ2-2; possibly TRBD1 for D (5 bases). Trimming cost V 3 bases and J 1 base, with 9 bases left between them. Germline lookup yields CDR1 SGHTA and CDR2 FQGNSA. This CDR3 comprises 15 residues. Written as DNA, the CDR3 is TGTGCCAGCAGCTTTGCGCAGGGGAACACCGGGGAGCTGTTTTTT. Amino acid sequence: CASSFAQGNTGELFF.

V is TRBV10-3 and J is TRBJ2-2; the D is unclear. Between the trimmed V and J ends, which lost 6 bases and 3 bases, there was a span of 11 bases. From germline, CDR1 is ENHRY and CDR2 SYGVKD. The CDR3 is 14 amino acids. The CDR3 protein is CAISQTRDTGELFF. The CDR3 DNA reads TGTGCCATCAGCCAGACAAGGGACACCGGGGAGCTGTTTTTT.

The chain recombines TRBV9 with TRBJ2-3; TRBD2 agrees at 8 bases. Germline trimming cut 5 bases from V and 1 base from J; bases unmatched to any gene: 6. Germline V gene sequence: CDR1 SGDLS, CDR2 YYNGEE. The CDR3 covers 15 residues. The CDR3 loop reads CASSSGTTRTDTQYF. The DNA for the CDR3 is TGTGCCAGCAGTAGCGGGACGACTCGCACAGATACGCAGTATTTT. The full variable domain, with the rest looked up from reference TRBV9 and TRBJ2-3, is DSGVTQTPKHLITATGQRVTLRCSPRSGDLSVYWYQQSLDQGLQFLIQYYNGEERAKGNILERFSAQQFPDLHSELNLSSLELGDSALYFCASSSGTTRTDTQYFGPGTRLTVL.

This chain connects TRBV7-9 to TRBJ2-2, with D possibly being TRBD1 (6 bases). This CDR3 comprises 16 residues. Germline assignment: CDR1 SEHNR and CDR2 FQNEAQ (reference sequence). Deletions cut 4 bases from V and 4 bases from J, with 16 bases between. CDR3 sequence (DNA): TGTGCCAGCAGCTCGGACAGAGTCCTGCTCACCGGGGAGCTGTTTTTT. Protein product: CASSSDRVLLTGELFF.

DNA of the CDR3: TGTGCCAGCAGCAAAGCGCATGGGGCTAGAGGGGAGACCCAGTACTTC. Amino acids: CASSKAHGARGETQYF. This rearrangement joins TRBV21-1 to TRBJ2-5. TRBV21-1 is designated a pseudogene. The CDR3 is 16 amino acids.

This chain uses TRBV5-1 with TRBJ1-2; TRBD1 agrees at 10 bases. Trimming cost V 0 bases and J 8 bases; bases outside gene matches: 7. This CDR3 has 15 amino acids. Per the germline V gene, CDR1 is SGHRS and CDR2 is YFSETQ. CDR3 in amino acids: CASSLEGTGEFGYTF. The CDR3 DNA reads as TGCGCCAGCAGCTTGGAGGGGACAGGGGAGTTCGGCTACACCTTC.

The chain joins TRBV27 to TRBJ2-7; possibly TRBD1 for D (6 bases). Trimming stripped 6 bases from V and 3 bases from J, with 15 bases between. The CDR3 loop spans 14 amino acids. Germline CDR1 MNHEY, CDR2 SMNVEV (reference sequence). The CDR3 nucleotides are TGTGCCAGCAGCCCTACAGGGTTCCGCTACGAGCAGTACTTC. Protein sequence: CASSPTGFRYEQYF.

The J gene is TRBJ2-1, the V gene TRBV27, with D unclear. Trimming shortened V by 3 bases and J by 4 bases, and 7 bases separated the two germline ends. Germline lookup yields CDR1 MNHEY and CDR2 SMNVEV (reference sequence). The CDR3 consists of 13 residues. The CDR3 sequence: CASSLDIYNEQFF. The CDR3 DNA reads as TGTGCCAGCAGTTTGGATATTTACAATGAGCAGTTCTTC.

The CDR3: CASSHPYNEQFF. The DNA for the CDR3 is TGTGCCAGCAGCCACCCCTACAATGAGCAGTTCTTC. V is TRBV11-2 and J is TRBJ2-1; D is ambiguous. The CDR3 is 12 residues long. V was trimmed by 5 bases and J by 2 bases, leaving 4 bases between them. Germline loops: CDR1 SGHAT, CDR2 FQNNGV.